This T cell receptor (beta chain) emerged from a study of T cell responses to AZD1222 COVID-19 vaccine. Overall study findings and caveats: Only six AZD1222 recipients tested seropositive at baseline. Among vaccine-associated CD4 TCRs, coverage spanned spike, with dominance at 160-218 and 743-854. Donors skewed white British and female; clonal diversity was possibly underestimated.

Comment on this clone: Its target is not known.

The CDR3 is made up of 17 amino acids. J was trimmed by 0 bases and V by 3 bases; bases with no gene match: 5. The germline gives CDR1 SGHDT, CDR2 YYEEEE. Sequencing used immunoSEQ multiplex PCR; TCRdb keeps in-frame clones, though not all of them. The sample has 77,000 or so clones, roughly 88% seen once. The clonotype comes from an adult in good health. Source: peripheral blood, taken on day 0 of AZD1222 vaccination. The V gene is TRBV5-6, the J gene TRBJ1-6; 8 nucleotides match TRBD1. The CDR3 nucleotides read TGTGCCAGCAGCTCAGGGACAGGACCCTCCTATAATTCACCCCTCCACTTT. Its protein product is CASSSGTGPSYNSPLHF.